This T cell receptor (beta chain) originates from a study of beta chain features in type 1 diabetes. Whole-study context: Age, gender and cell yields were alike across patients and healthy donors. Study results and caveats: cDNA-based reads could over-represent cells with high TCR expression. Patients' naive, central memory and Treg TCRB repertoires seemed closer to one another than those of healthy donors.

All of the isolated RNA was reverse transcribed, so expressed TCRB transcripts were sequenced. Assay used: immunoSEQ multiplex PCR; TCRdb lists only in-frame clones, some missing. The sample yields hundreds of thousands of clones, about 32% seen once. About this clone: As yet, its antigen is unknown.

The CDR3 length is 15 residues. Trimming removed 0 bases at V and 2 bases at J, with 10 bases between. Germline V gene data show CDR1 as MNHEY and CDR2 as SVGAGI. Sequencing was done on a sample of naive CD4+ T cells from blood. This rearrangement joins TRBV6-5 to TRBJ2-5; D is unresolved. This sequence was found in a young man in good health. The chain's CDR3 is CASSYSEFRQETQYF. CDR3 nucleotides: TGTGCCAGCAGTTACTCCGAGTTCAGGCAAGAGACCCAGTACTTC.